This TCR beta chain was profiled in a study of cytomegalovirus exposure and HLA in healthy donors. Method: immunoSEQ multiplex PCR; TCRdb's copy keeps in-frame clones and lacks some. The sample contains approximately 260,000 clones, around 85% of which appear only once. Germline V gene lookup returns CDR1 MNHEY and CDR2 SVGAGI. Trimming left V 3 bases short and J 7 bases short, with 12 bases between. The CDR3 is 13 amino acids. Notes on this clone: The antigen remains undetermined.

Findings and limits, study-wide: In the 120 validation repertoires, approximately 93% of cluster scores exceeded 0, per a later analysis. 150 to 200 TCR beta chains were listed as cytomegalovirus-associated.

The validation cohort, a group of 120 subjects, included the donors and was separate from the roughly 720-subject first cohort. Sequencing input: PBMCs. V usage is TRBV6-5 and J usage is TRBJ1-1; D uncertain. This receptor was obtained from a woman under 30 in good health and CMV-seronegative. CDR3 in amino acids: CASSYWGGSEAFF. DNA of the CDR3: TGTGCCAGCAGTTATTGGGGAGGGAGTGAAGCTTTCTTT.